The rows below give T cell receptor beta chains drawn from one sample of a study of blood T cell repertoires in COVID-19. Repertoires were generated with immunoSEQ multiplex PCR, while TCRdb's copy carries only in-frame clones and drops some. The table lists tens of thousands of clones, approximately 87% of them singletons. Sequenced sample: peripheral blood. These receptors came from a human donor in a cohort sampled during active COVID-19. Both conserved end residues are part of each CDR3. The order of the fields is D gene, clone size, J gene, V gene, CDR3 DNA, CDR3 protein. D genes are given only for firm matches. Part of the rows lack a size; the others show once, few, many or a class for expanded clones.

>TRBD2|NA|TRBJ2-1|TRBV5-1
TGCGCCAGCAGCTCTAGCGGGGGGGCCTACAATGAGCAGTTCTTC
CASSSSGGAYNEQFF
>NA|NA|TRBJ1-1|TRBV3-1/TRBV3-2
TGTGCCAATTGGGCGGGGGGTATCGCCTCTCAGGGATTAGCTTTCTTT
CANWAGGIASQGLAFF
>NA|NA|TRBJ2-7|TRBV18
TGTGCCAGCTCACCGGCGGGACAGTTATACGAGCAGTACTTC
CASSPAGQLYEQYF
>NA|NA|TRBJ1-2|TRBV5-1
TGCGCCAGCTGGGGGGACGGTTTCTATGGCTACACCTTC
CASWGDGFYGYTF
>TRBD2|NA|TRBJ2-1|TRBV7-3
TGTGCCAGCAGCTTAAGCGGGGGGGCCCCCGAGCAGTTCTTC
CASSLSGGAPEQFF
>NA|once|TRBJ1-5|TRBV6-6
TGTGCCAGCAGTTTAGGGGTTCTTCAGCCCCAGCATTTT
CASSLGVLQPQHF
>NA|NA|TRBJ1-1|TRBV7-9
TGTGCCAGCAGCTTGCTGACAGCGCACACTGAAGCTTTCTTT
CASSLLTAHTEAFF
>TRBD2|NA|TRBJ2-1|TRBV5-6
TGTGCCAGCAGCTTCGGCGGGGGGGCTGATGAGCAGTTCTTC
CASSFGGGADEQFF
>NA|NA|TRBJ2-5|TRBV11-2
TGTGCCAGCAGTCCATCGGTTCAAGTAATCCAGTACTTC
CASSPSVQVIQYF
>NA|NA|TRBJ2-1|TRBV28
TGTGCCAGCAGTTTGGCAGTCTCCTACAATGAGCAGTTCTTC
CASSLAVSYNEQFF
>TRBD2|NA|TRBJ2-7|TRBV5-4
TGTGCCAGCAGCTTAGCGGGGACGTCCTACGAGCAGTACTTC
CASSLAGTSYEQYF
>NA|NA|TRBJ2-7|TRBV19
TGTGCCAGTAGTGATAGTAGCGAGCAGTACTTC
CASSDSSEQYF
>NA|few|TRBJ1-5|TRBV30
TGTGCCTGGACAGGCCCCTGGGGCAATCAGCCCCAGCATTTT
CAWTGPWGNQPQHF
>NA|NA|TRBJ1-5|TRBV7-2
TGTGCCAGCAGCTTAGGGAGACAGCCCCAGCATTTT
CASSLGRQPQHF
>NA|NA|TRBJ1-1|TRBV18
TGTGCCAGCTCACCATCCGAAGGGGTTAACACTGAAGCTTTCTTT
CASSPSEGVNTEAFF
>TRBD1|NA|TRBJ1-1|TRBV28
TGTGCCAGCAGAACCAGGGGGAGACATCACCAAGCTTTCTTT
CASRTRGRHHQAFF
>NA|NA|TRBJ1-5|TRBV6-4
TGTGCCAGCAGTGACAATGCGGGCAATCAGCCCCAGCATTTT
CASSDNAGNQPQHF
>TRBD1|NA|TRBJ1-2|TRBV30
TGTGCCTGGAGTGTAGGGGCAGGGGGAGGCTACACCTTC
CAWSVGAGGGYTF
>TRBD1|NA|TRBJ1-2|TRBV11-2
TGTGCCAGCAGCTTAATCGGGACAGGGGAAGTAGGCTACACCTTC
CASSLIGTGEVGYTF
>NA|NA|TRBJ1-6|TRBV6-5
TGTGCCAGCAGATCCCCAGGGGCGAATTCACCCCTCCACTTT
CASRSPGANSPLHF
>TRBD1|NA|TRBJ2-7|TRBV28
TGTGCCAGCAGCCCGGGACAGCAGAAACGATACTTC
CASSPGQQKRYF
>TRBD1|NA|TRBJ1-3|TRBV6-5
TGTGCCAGCAGTACGACAGGGGACACCATATATTTT
CASSTTGDTIYF
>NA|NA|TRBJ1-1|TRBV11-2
TGTGCCAGCAGCCAGGACAGCCCCTTCATGAACACTGAAGCTTTCTTT
CASSQDSPFMNTEAFF
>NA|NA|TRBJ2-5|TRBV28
TGTGCCAGCAGTTTAGGTAGGGGGTCGGATGAGACCCAGTACTTC
CASSLGRGSDETQYF
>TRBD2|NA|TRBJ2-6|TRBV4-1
TGCGCCAGCAGCCGAACCCTGGGGACTAGCGGTGTTTACTCTGGGGCCAACGTCCTGACTTTC
CASSRTLGTSGVYSGANVLTF
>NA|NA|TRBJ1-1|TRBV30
TGTGCCTGGAGTTGGGGCAGTAACACTGAAGCTTTCTTT
CAWSWGSNTEAFF
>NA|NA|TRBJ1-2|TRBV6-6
TGTGCCAGCAGTCCGGACAGACGGTATGGCTACACCTTC
CASSPDRRYGYTF
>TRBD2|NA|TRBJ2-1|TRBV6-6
TGTGCCAGCAGCGACAGGCTAGCGGGGAATTACAATGAGCAGTTCTTC
CASSDRLAGNYNEQFF
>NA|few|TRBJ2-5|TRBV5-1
TGCGCCAGCAGCTTGGGAGTAAAAGAGACCCAGTACTTC
CASSLGVKETQYF
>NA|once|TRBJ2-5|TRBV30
TGTGCCTGGACACGAGGGGAGACCCAGTACTTC
CAWTRGETQYF
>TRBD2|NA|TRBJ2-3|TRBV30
TGTGCCTGGGGACTAGCGGGGGCTAATACGCAGTATTTT
CAWGLAGANTQYF